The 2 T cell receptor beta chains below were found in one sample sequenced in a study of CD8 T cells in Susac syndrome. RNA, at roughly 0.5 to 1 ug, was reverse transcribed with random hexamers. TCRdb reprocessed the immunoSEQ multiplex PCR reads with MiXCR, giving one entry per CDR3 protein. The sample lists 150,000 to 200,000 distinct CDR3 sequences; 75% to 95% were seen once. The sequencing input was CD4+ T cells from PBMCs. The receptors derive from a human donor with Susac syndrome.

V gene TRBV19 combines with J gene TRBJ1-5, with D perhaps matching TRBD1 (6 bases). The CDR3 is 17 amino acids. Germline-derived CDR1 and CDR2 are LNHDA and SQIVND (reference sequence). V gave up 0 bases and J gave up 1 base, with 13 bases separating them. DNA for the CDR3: TGTGCCAGTAGTATAGAGTACAGGGTAAGAAGCAATCAGCCCCAGCATTTT. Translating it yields CASSIEYRVRSNQPQHF.

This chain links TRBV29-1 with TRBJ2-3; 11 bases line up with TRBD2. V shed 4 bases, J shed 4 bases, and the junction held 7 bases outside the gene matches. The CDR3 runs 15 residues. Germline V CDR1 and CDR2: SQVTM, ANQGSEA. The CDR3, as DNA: TGCAGCGTTGCTACTAGCGGGAGCGAGTCAGATACGCAGTATTTT. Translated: CSVATSGSESDTQYF.